These 27 T cell receptor beta chains were all obtained from the same sample, sequenced in a study of chemoradiotherapy in HPV16-positive cancers. Profiled with immunoSEQ multiplex PCR; TCRdb holds only in-frame clones, not every one. The sample shows around 4,000 clones, approximately 94% of them seen only once. The source material was tumor tissue, sampled from a patient who underwent chemoradiotherapy. Source of these receptors: a human donor with HPV-associated anogenital cancer.

The CDR3 protein is CASSLADTQYF. CDR3 DNA sequence: TGCGCCAGCAGCTTGGCAGATACGCAGTATTTT. The chain links TRBV5-1 to TRBJ2-3; D is undetermined. The germline V gene has CDR1 SGHRS and CDR2 YFSETQ. V lost 0 bases and J lost 4, with 0 bases in between. This CDR3 has 11 amino acids.

The chain combines TRBV7-9 with TRBJ2-7; D is uncertain. This CDR3 is 11 amino acids long. Trimming left V 0 bases short and J 7 bases short, with 4 bases between. Germline CDR1 SEHNR, CDR2 FQNEAQ (reference sequence). The CDR3 coding sequence is TGTGCCAGCAGCTTAGCTATAGAGCAGTACTTC. Its translation is CASSLAIEQYF.

The chain employs TRBV25-1 and TRBJ2-7; D remains unclear. With 1 base removed from V and 2 bases from J, the gap between germline ends came to 12 bases. The CDR3 covers 15 residues. Germline CDR1 is MGHDK and CDR2 is SYGVNS. CDR3 sequence: CASSEFGISPYEQYF. CDR3 DNA: TGTGCCAGCAGTGAATTTGGGATTTCTCCCTACGAGCAGTACTTC.

This clone occurred a few times. This sequence joins TRBV5-1 and TRBJ1-1; D might be TRBD1 (5 bases). Trimming stripped 2 bases from V and 11 bases from J, with 19 bases between. Germline CDR1 reads SGHRS; CDR2 reads YFSETQ. The CDR3 covers 14 residues. The CDR3 region is CASSFGTYKLEAFF. CDR3 sequence (DNA): TGCGCCAGCAGCTTCGGGACCTATAAATTGGAGGCTTTCTTT.

This CDR3 reads CSAGRNTEAFF. CDR3 DNA: TGCAGTGCTGGCAGGAACACTGAAGCTTTCTTT. The chain uses TRBV20-1 and TRBJ1-1; the D is unclear. This CDR3 comprises 11 residues. V was pared by 5 bases and J by 1 base, with 5 bases between. Germline V gene sequence: CDR1 DFQATT, CDR2 SNEGSKA (reference sequence).

The CDR3 sequence is CASSVTSEDYEQYF. The CDR3 DNA reads TGCGCCAGCAGTGTCACTAGCGAGGACTACGAGCAGTACTTC. This chain links TRBV10-1 with TRBJ2-7, with 7 bases fitting TRBD2. J gave up 3 bases and V 4 bases, and 6 bases lay outside the gene matches. The CDR3 length is 14 residues. Germline V lookup: CDR1 WNHNN, CDR2 SYGVQD (reference sequence).

The rearrangement joins TRBV7-8 to TRBJ1-5, with D possibly TRBD1 on 5 matching bases. CDR1 is SGHVS and CDR2 is FQNEAQ in the germline V gene. Trimming pared 5 bases from V and 7 bases from J, leaving 9 bases between. The CDR3 extends over 12 amino acids. Here the CDR3 DNA reads TGTGCCAGCAGCCCGGGGGAACAGCCCCAGCATTTT. Translated, it gives CASSPGEQPQHF.

The chain has TRBV30 and TRBJ1-3; possible D gene TRBD1, 6 bases. V lost 1 base and J lost 0, with 13 bases in between. This CDR3 contains 16 residues. Germline CDR1 and CDR2: GTSNPN and SVGIG (reference sequence). DNA of the CDR3: TGTGCCTGGAGTGCTCAACAGGGACTCTCTGGAAACACCATATATTTT. As protein: CAWSAQQGLSGNTIYF. Full variable domain (outside the CDR3, taken from reference TRBV30 and TRBJ1-3): SQTIHQWPATLVQPVGSPLSLECTVEGTSNPNLYWYRQAAGRGLQLLFYSVGIGQISSEVPQNLSASRPQDRQFILSSKKLLLSDSGFYLCAWSAQQGLSGNTIYFGEGSWLTVV.

For the CDR3, the DNA is TGTGCCAGCAGCAGGGACAGGGGAGGTACTGAAGCTTTCTTT. It translates to CASSRDRGGTEAFF. The rearrangement uses TRBV7-9 and TRBJ1-1; the match to TRBD1 covers 10 bases. CDR1 SEHNR and CDR2 FQNEAQ come from the germline V gene (reference sequence). V was pared by 5 bases and J by 5 bases, with 5 bases of the junction left unmatched. The CDR3 spans 14 residues.

This clone was seen just once. The chain is built from TRBV18 and TRBJ1-2; 7 nucleotides align to TRBD1. Unmatched junction bases numbered 3, after V lost 2 bases and J lost 0 bases. The CDR3 runs 15 residues. Germline values: CDR1 KGHSH, CDR2 LQKENI. The CDR3 is CASSPGQAANYGYTF. CDR3 sequence (DNA): TGTGCCAGCTCACCAGGACAGGCAGCTAACTATGGCTACACCTTC.

The V gene is TRBV6-6, the J gene TRBJ2-3; no reliable D call. CDR1 MNHNY and CDR2 SVGAGI come from the germline V gene (reference sequence). The CDR3 contains 13 residues. Deletions cut 1 base from V and 1 base from J, with 3 bases between. The DNA of the CDR3 is TGTGCCAGCAGTTACTTTGGCACAGATACGCAGTATTTT. Its translation: CASSYFGTDTQYF.

The chain has TRBV6-1 and TRBJ1-1, with D maybe TRBD1 (5 bases). The CDR3 is 15 amino acids. Per the germline V gene, CDR1 is MNHNS and CDR2 is SASEGT. V lost 6 bases to trimming and J lost 3 bases, with 17 bases between them. The CDR3 DNA follows: TGTGCCAGCAGGACAGCCCTATTAAGGGACACTGAAGCTTTCTTT. This gives the protein CASRTALLRDTEAFF.

The chain employs TRBV27 and TRBJ1-6; 8 nucleotides agree with TRBD1. CDR3 length equals 17 residues. Trimming at V came to 8 bases and at J to 1 base, leaving 10 bases not matched to a gene. CDR1 and CDR2 (germline): MNHEY, SMNVEV (reference sequence). CDR3 protein: CASGMTGVGSYNSPLHF. The CDR3 bases are TGTGCCAGCGGAATGACAGGGGTTGGGTCCTATAATTCACCCCTCCACTTT.

The chain links TRBV6-5 to TRBJ2-5, with TRBD1 matching 8 bases. V lost 0 bases, J lost 6 bases, and 9 bases stayed unmatched. The CDR3 is made up of 16 amino acids. Germline assignment: CDR1 MNHEY and CDR2 SVGAGI. Here the CDR3 reads CASSYSQTGVGKTQYF. Here the CDR3 DNA reads TGTGCCAGCAGTTACTCCCAGACAGGGGTAGGAAAGACCCAGTACTTC.

This clone has just one count. The rearrangement uses TRBV10-3 and TRBJ2-7; D call uncertain. V gave up 8 bases and J gave up 4 bases, with 24 bases separating them. CDR1 is ENHRY, CDR2 SYGVKD, per germline. CDR3 length equals 16 residues. In DNA form, the CDR3 reads TGTGCCATCGCGGCCCAGGAACTTCTGCAACCGTACGAGCAGTACTTC. Protein: CAIAAQELLQPYEQYF.

This chain joins TRBV11-1 and TRBJ2-7, with TRBD1 matching 7 bases. V lost 2 bases to trimming and J lost 3 bases; unmatched junction nucleotides: 4. Per germline, CDR1 SGHAT and CDR2 FQDESV (reference sequence). The CDR3 totals 14 residues. CDR3 nucleotide sequence: TGTGCCAGCAGCTTACAGGGACAGTACTACGAGCAGTACTTC. Translating it yields CASSLQGQYYEQYF.

In DNA, the CDR3 is TGTGCCAGTACCTCCGGGACAGGGTCGGATTCACCCCTCCACTTT. This encodes CASTSGTGSDSPLHF. The rearrangement links TRBV19 to TRBJ1-6; 9 positions agree with TRBD1. V lost 7 bases and J lost 8; bases outside the gene matches: 9. CDR1 is LNHDA, CDR2 SQIVND, per germline (reference sequence). This CDR3 region has 15 residues.

The chain employs TRBV7-9 and TRBJ1-2, with 7 bases fitting TRBD1. The trim removed 1 base at V and 8 bases at J, leaving 7 bases unmatched. The CDR3 extends over 14 amino acids. From germline, CDR1 is SEHNR and CDR2 FQNEAQ (reference sequence). Here the CDR3 reads CASSLGEGAWGYTF. The CDR3 bases are TGTGCCAGCAGCTTAGGAGAGGGGGCGTGGGGCTACACCTTC.

This clone was counted between two and nine times. This chain links TRBV19 with TRBJ1-1, with D tentatively TRBD1 (6 bases). Germline values: CDR1 LNHDA, CDR2 SQIVND (reference sequence). The V end was cut by 6 bases, the J end by 1 base, with 12 bases between. The CDR3 is 14 amino acids. CDR3 sequence (DNA): TGTGCCAGTAGGAAATCGGACAGGAACACTGAAGCTTTCTTT. It codes for CASRKSDRNTEAFF.

This chain joins TRBV5-6 and TRBJ1-5; a weak D match, TRBD1 (5 bases). The CDR3 runs to 13 residues. Trimming removed 1 base from V and 7 bases from J, with 9 bases in between. CDR1 and CDR2 (germline): SGHDT, YYEEEE. CDR3 nucleotides: TGTGCCAGCAGCTTGACTGGGGGACAGCCCCAGCATTTT. Translated: CASSLTGGQPQHF.

The rearrangement links TRBV5-6 to TRBJ2-5, with D possibly being TRBD1 (6 bases). CDR3 length: 13 amino acids. V was cut by 2 bases and J by 5 bases, with 10 bases left in between. Germline-derived CDR1 and CDR2 are SGHDT and YYEEEE. This CDR3 reads CASSFNRAETQYF. DNA of the CDR3: TGTGCCAGCAGCTTCAACAGGGCGGAGACCCAGTACTTC.

V and J are TRBV27 and TRBJ1-5; D might be TRBD1 (6 bases). Germline CDR1 and CDR2: MNHEY and SMNVEV (reference sequence). V was shortened by 5 bases and J by 7 bases, with 12 bases between the two germline ends. The CDR3 extends over 13 amino acids. Written as DNA, the CDR3 is TGTGCCAGCAGTACCCGCGGGGGCCAGCCCCAGCATTTT. It codes for CASSTRGGQPQHF.

The chain uses TRBV28 and TRBJ2-1; no clear D gene. Trimming removed 2 bases at V and 7 bases at J, with 6 bases between. Per germline, CDR1 MDHEN and CDR2 SYDVKM. The CDR3 loop spans 12 amino acids. The CDR3 bases are TGTGCCAGCAGTTTAAGTCGAAATGAGCAGTTCTTC. It codes for CASSLSRNEQFF.

For the CDR3, the DNA is TGTGCCAGCAGCTTATACGAGGGAGATACTGAAGCTTTCTTT. This sequence encodes CASSLYEGDTEAFF. The V gene is TRBV7-6, the J gene TRBJ1-1; D not certain. CDR1 is SGHVS, CDR2 FNYEAQ, per germline. The CDR3 contains 14 residues. The ends were cut back, 2 bases at V and 5 bases at J, with 12 bases in the middle. Complete variable domain (other parts from reference TRBV7-6 and TRBJ1-1): GAGVSQSPRYKVTKRGQDVALRCDPISGHVSLYWYRQALGQGPEFLTYFNYEAQQDKSGLPNDRFSAERPEGSISTLTIQRTEQRDSAMYRCASSLYEGDTEAFFGQGTRLTVV.

This clone was recorded once. J is TRBJ2-7 and V is TRBV7-2; 8 positions match TRBD2. This CDR3 has 16 amino acids. Germline V gene data show CDR1 as SGHTA and CDR2 as FQGNSA. The V and J ends lost 5 bases and 4 bases, in that order; junction bases with no gene match: 13. CDR3 bases: TGTGCCAGCAGCGTAAGGGGCGGGGGGACCCCATACGAGCAGTACTTC. Encoded protein: CASSVRGGGTPYEQYF.

The chain couples TRBV7-6 to TRBJ2-7; a weak D match, TRBD2 (6 bases). The CDR3 has 16 amino acids. Germline CDR1 and CDR2: SGHVS and FNYEAQ. Trimming removed 5 bases at V and 0 bases at J, with 17 bases between. The CDR3 sequence is CASSAEPGESSYEQYF. DNA for the CDR3: TGTGCCAGCAGCGCAGAGCCGGGGGAGAGCTCCTACGAGCAGTACTTC.

V gene TRBV13 combines with J gene TRBJ2-7; TRBD2 matches 14 bases. Germline loops: CDR1 PRHDT, CDR2 FYEKMQ (reference sequence). CDR3 length: 17 residues. The V gene end was trimmed by 5 bases and the J gene end by 2 bases; junction bases not matched to a gene: 8. The CDR3 protein is CASSTPPGLAGAYEQYF. The CDR3 DNA follows: TGTGCCAGCAGCACTCCTCCGGGACTAGCGGGAGCCTACGAGCAGTACTTC.